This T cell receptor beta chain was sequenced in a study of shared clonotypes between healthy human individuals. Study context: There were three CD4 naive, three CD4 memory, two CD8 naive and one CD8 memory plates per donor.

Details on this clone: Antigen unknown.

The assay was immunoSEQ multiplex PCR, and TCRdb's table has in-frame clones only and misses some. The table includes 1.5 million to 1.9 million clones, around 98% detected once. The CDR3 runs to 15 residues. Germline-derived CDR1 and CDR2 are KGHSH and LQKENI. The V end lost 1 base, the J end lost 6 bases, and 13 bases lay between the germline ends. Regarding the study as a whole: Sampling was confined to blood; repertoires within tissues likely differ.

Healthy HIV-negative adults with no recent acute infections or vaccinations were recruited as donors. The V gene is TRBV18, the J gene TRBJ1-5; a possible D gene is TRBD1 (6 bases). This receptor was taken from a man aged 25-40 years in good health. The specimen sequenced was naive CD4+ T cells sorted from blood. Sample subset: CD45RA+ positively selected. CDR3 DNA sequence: TGTGCCAGCTCACCACAGGGGGAGGCGTTTCAGCCCCAGCATTTT. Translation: CASSPQGEAFQPQHF.